This T cell receptor beta chain comes out of a study of T-cell reconstitution after alpha-beta-depleted transplantation in children. Study conclusions and caveats: Expanded graft clones numbering several hundred reportedly gave rise to alpha-beta T cells about two months after transplant. By one year post-transplant, T-cell counts and diversity largely arose from T cells that were newly produced.

The germline CDR1 and CDR2 sequences are MNHNS and SASEGT. The CDR3 is made up of 15 amino acids. Library preparation (for TCRbeta) was performed with unique molecular identifiers. A single record per CDR3 protein comes from TCRdb applying MiXCR to the PCR reads. The table shows hundreds of thousands of distinct CDR3 sequences, with roughly 15% occurring only once. For this clonotype: Its antigen is not known. The germline gene is not matched at one end of the junction; a read error may be the cause.

Sequences were derived from PBMCs, mostly from graft donor cells, sampled 360 days after TCRalphabeta/CD19-depleted stem cell transplant. The TCR sequence derives from a male patient under 18 who had a stem cell transplant for acute lymphoblastic leukemia, so the T cells may come from the graft donor. The chain uses TRBV6-1 and TRBJ1-2; 9 bases map to TRBD1. The CDR3 loop reads CASSQAGTGTYGYTF. As DNA, the CDR3 is TGTGCCAGCAGTCAAGCCGGGACAGGGACTTATGGCTACACCTTC.